The 9 T cell receptor beta chains below come from one sample, sequenced in a study of cytomegalovirus exposure and HLA in healthy donors. Amplification used 60 Vbeta primers and 13 Jbeta primers. Data came from immunoSEQ multiplex PCR; TCRdb stores just in-frame clones and leaves some out. This sample contains tens of thousands of clones. Sequencing used PBMCs. The receptors derive from a man aged 55 to 70 in good health and CMV-seropositive.

The genes are TRBV6-5 and TRBJ1-1, with unresolved D. V was shortened by 6 bases and J by 3 bases, with 17 bases between the two germline ends. The CDR3 sequence is 15 residues long. CDR1 is MNHEY and CDR2 is SVGAGI in the germline V gene. This CDR3 reads CASRGLSLRDTEAFF. Here the CDR3 DNA reads TGTGCCAGCAGAGGACTCTCCCTGAGGGACACTGAAGCTTTCTTT.

The chain carries TRBV18 and TRBJ1-5, with a weak D call TRBD1 (6 bases). The germline V and J ends were trimmed by 6 bases and 7 bases, with 19 bases remaining between them. This CDR3 is 15 amino acids long. CDR1 and CDR2 from the germline V gene are KGHSH and LQKENI. The CDR3 nucleotides are TGTGCCAGCTCGAAAGCGGACAGTGCGTGGCAGCCCCAGCATTTT. Its translation: CASSKADSAWQPQHF. Variable domain in full (rest from reference TRBV18 and TRBJ1-5): NAGVMQNPRHLVRRRGQEARLRCSPMKGHSHVYWYRQLPEEGLKFMVYLQKENIIDESGMPKERFSAEFPKEGPSILRIQQVVRGDSAAYFCASSKADSAWQPQHFGDGTRLSIL.

The J gene is TRBJ1-2, the V gene TRBV18, with D unclear. The CDR3 contains 11 residues. Per germline, CDR1 KGHSH and CDR2 LQKENI. V was shortened by 3 bases and J by 6 bases, with 5 bases between the two germline ends. CDR3 residues: CASSPGDGYTF. The CDR3 DNA sequence: TGTGCCAGCTCACCCGGGGATGGCTACACCTTC. The full variable domain, rest sourced from reference TRBV18 and TRBJ1-2, is NAGVMQNPRHLVRRRGQEARLRCSPMKGHSHVYWYRQLPEEGLKFMVYLQKENIIDESGMPKERFSAEFPKEGPSILRIQQVVRGDSAAYFCASSPGDGYTFGSGTRLTVV.

The J gene is TRBJ2-2, the V gene TRBV7-9, with TRBD2 matching 7 bases. CDR3 length: 15 amino acids. Germline lookup yields CDR1 SEHNR and CDR2 FQNEAQ (reference sequence). V gave up 1 base and J gave up 6 bases; unmatched junction bases: 5. CDR3: CASSLGGGSAGELFF. The CDR3 coding sequence is TGTGCCAGCAGCTTAGGGGGCGGGAGCGCCGGGGAGCTGTTTTTT.

The rearrangement joins TRBV6-1 to TRBJ1-6; 8 bases agree with TRBD1. The V gene's germline CDR1 is MNHNS and CDR2 SASEGT. The CDR3 runs 15 residues. V lost 3 bases to trimming and J lost 10 bases; unmatched junction nucleotides: 8. The CDR3 region has the DNA TGTGCCAGCAGTGACCAACAGGGGGGGAGGTCACCCCTCCACTTT. Protein: CASSDQQGGRSPLHF.

V gene TRBV27 combines with J gene TRBJ2-3; TRBD2 aligns across 9 bases. CDR3 length equals 16 residues. V gave up 7 bases and J gave up 3 bases; unmatched junction bases: 11. Germline V gene lookup returns CDR1 MNHEY and CDR2 SMNVEV (reference sequence). CDR3 in DNA: TGTGCCAGCAACGGACTAGCGAAGGTTGGGACAGATACGCAGTATTTT. It translates to CASNGLAKVGTDTQYF.

The CDR3 loop reads CASTNRGYGELFF. The DNA for the CDR3 is TGTGCCAGCACGAACAGGGGATACGGGGAGCTGTTTTTT. The rearrangement joins TRBV6-1 to TRBJ2-2; 7 nucleotides align to TRBD1. The CDR3 is 13 residues long. The V and J ends lost 7 bases and 7 bases, in that order; junction bases with no gene match: 6. Germline V CDR1 and CDR2: MNHNS, SASEGT.

The chain links TRBV29-1 to TRBJ2-7; a weak D match, TRBD2 (7 bases). Trimming removed 7 bases from V and 5 bases from J, with 21 bases in between. The germline V gene has CDR1 SQVTM and CDR2 ANQGSEA. The CDR3 has 14 amino acids. CDR3 sequence (DNA): TGCAGCGCCTGGGAAGGGGGGGGGAGGAACGAGCAGTACTTC. Its protein is CSAWEGGGRNEQYF.

Here the CDR3 reads CAISEPGAQPQHF. CDR3 bases: TGTGCCATCAGTGAGCCAGGGGCTCAGCCCCAGCATTTT. The V call is TRBV10-3, the J call TRBJ1-5; tentative D call: TRBD1 (6 bases). This CDR3 has 13 amino acids. Trimming shortened V by 2 bases and J by 6 bases, and 8 bases separated the two germline ends. The germline CDR1 and CDR2 sequences are ENHRY and SYGVKD.